This T cell receptor beta chain was found in a study of blood T cell dynamics during melanoma immunotherapy (TCRdb year 2020). Turning to the overall study: All patients had metastatic melanoma and were given first-line pembrolizumab or nivolumab plus ipilimumab as standard of care in the United Kingdom. A training cohort was formed from consecutive patients, and a further independent group of patients from the same centre was pooled into an external validation set. To find early correlates of response, peripheral T cell receptor repertoires were profiled in metastatic melanoma patients before and after one cycle of checkpoint inhibitor therapy.

Study-wide findings and limitations: Unlike progressors, patients who went on to achieve disease control showed a bifurcated reorganization of the PBMC repertoire at W3, with either increased clonality or increased diversity. The relatively small sample size was acknowledged as something that could potentially limit how far the results can be generalized. Whether the T cell clones driving repertoire changes were melanoma-specific or reflected general immune activation could not be determined in the study.

As regards this clone: Its antigen remains undetermined. Per-base qualities were not stored, and no clone one base away is much larger. Additional DNA sequences in this sample encode the identical CDR3.

The time point label of this sample denotes: week 3, after first cycle of checkpoint inhibitor. Blood samples were taken at two points: before treatment (T0) and at week 3 (W3), which came after the first cycle of checkpoint blockade. Except for two patients with rapid clinical progression, response was assessed 12 weeks after the first infusion by RECIST 1.1; disease control meant complete response, partial response or stable disease. Patients were not eligible if they had prior systemic cancer treatment, concomitant immunosuppressant therapy or synchronous other active malignancies. Bulk PBMC and plasma cell-free DNA were both sequenced for TCR beta so that circulating cells and T cell turnover could be tracked. Lymphoprep and SepMate tubes were used to isolate PBMC from blood, and red cell lysis was then performed. DNA from PBMC and sorted T cell subsets was extracted with QIAamp DNA Blood Mini kits.

Every bulk PBMC sample was loaded with the same fixed amount of about 380 ng of DNA. The immunoSEQ TCRb Assay kit was used according to manufacturer instructions to amplify TCR beta CDR3 sequences from genomic DNA. The KAPA Library Quantification Kit for Illumina platforms was used to quantify pooled libraries by qPCR. Sequencing of the pooled libraries was done on an Illumina NextSeq 500, with clustering at roughly 0.6-1.2 pM. The authors' analysis ran thus. TCR data were analyzed using immunoSEQ ANALYZER and the R LymphoSeq package. A rearrangement efficiency score was calculated as productive divided by the sum of productive and non-productive CDR3 sequences. Clonality was measured with the Gini coefficient and diversity with the Renyi index at alpha=1, and both measures were compared pairwise between timepoints within each patient. Clonal relatedness, based on an edit distance of 3, and repertoire similarity, based on the Bhattacharyya coefficient, were both computed in LymphoSeq. To classify response, a linear discriminant analysis based on week-3 changes in clonality and diversity was built with the R MASS and caret packages. Held by TCRdb, this immuneACCESS table contains in-frame sequences only and omits some clones. Under half of the omission traces to an unresolved V gene where checked; the cause of the rest is unknown. V and J calls and clone size are those listed in that table; D and trimming were worked out from the DNA. The sample table holds some 9,800 clones, of which approximately 86% were seen once. The leading ten clones occupy under 5% of the sample.

V is pruned by 1 base and J by 5 bases, leaving 7 bases of the junction without a gene match. Sequences MGHRA (CDR1) and YSYEKL (CDR2) are obtained from the germline V gene. The CDR3 sequence holds 15 residues, the cysteine and phenylalanine included. Here the CDR3 DNA is all that survives: 45 bases in frame from base 1. Sample: blood, taken from a patient treated with checkpoint blockade. The sequence is built from TRBV4-1 and TRBJ1-1; 7 junctional bases match TRBD1. The clonotype was recovered from a human donor with melanoma. CDR3 loop: CASSQAKGAPTEAFF. The DNA reads TGCGCCAGCAGCCAAGCAAAGGGGGCGCCGACTGAAGCTTTCTTT.